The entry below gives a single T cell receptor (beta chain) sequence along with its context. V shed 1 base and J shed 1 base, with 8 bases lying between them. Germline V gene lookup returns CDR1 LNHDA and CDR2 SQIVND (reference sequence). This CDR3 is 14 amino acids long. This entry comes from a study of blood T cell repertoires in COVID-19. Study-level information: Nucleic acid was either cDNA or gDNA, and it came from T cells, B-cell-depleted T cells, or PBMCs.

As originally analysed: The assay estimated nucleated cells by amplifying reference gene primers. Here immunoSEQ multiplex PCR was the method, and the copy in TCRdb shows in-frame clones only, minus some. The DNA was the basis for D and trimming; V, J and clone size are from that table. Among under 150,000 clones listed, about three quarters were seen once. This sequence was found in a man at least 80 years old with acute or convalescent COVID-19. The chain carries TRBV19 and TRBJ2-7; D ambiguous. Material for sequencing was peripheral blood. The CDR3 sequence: CASSIGAGSYEQYF. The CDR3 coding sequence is TGTGCCAGTAGTATAGGAGCAGGATCCTACGAGCAGTACTTC.